Sequencing of this TCR beta chain was carried out in a study of early T cells in non-severe SARS-CoV-2 infection. On the study more broadly: Investigators sequenced bulk RNA drawn from unsorted whole blood, and chains remained unpaired. Whole-study results and caveats: Comparison of clonotypes with VDJdb favored anti-spike CD8 responses while missing private and CD4 specificities.

V was clipped by 3 bases and J by 4 bases; unmatched bases: 15. This CDR3 spans 17 amino acids. Germline V gene lookup returns CDR1 SGDLS and CDR2 YYNGEE. This clonotype appeared many times. Its matching antigen is unknown. Individually, cDNA molecules had unique molecular identifiers attached to them. MiXCR, applied by TCRdb to the 5' RACE reads, yields one record per CDR3 protein. Of some 66,000 distinct CDR3 sequences in the sample, roughly 13% were seen once. This TCR derives from an adult who was a healthcare worker with PCR-confirmed SARS-CoV-2 infection or an uninfected control (not recorded which). This chain connects TRBV9 to TRBJ2-7; 8 bases fit TRBD2. Sequencing used whole blood. The CDR3 DNA reads TGTGCCAGCAGCGAAAATCCGAGCGGGAGAATCGGATACGAGCAGTACTTC. Amino acids: CASSENPSGRIGYEQYF.